A single sample is the source of the 14 T cell receptor beta chains below, sequenced in a study of response to subunit inactivated influenza vaccine. TCRdb itself ran the RT-PCR reads through MiXCR, one entry per CDR3 protein. The profile shows 600,000 to 700,000 distinct CDR3 sequences, 14% of them singletons. Sequencing was performed on PBMCs from blood, taken roughly 2 weeks before vaccination. The source of these receptors is a man between 50 and 59 years old who received an inactivated influenza vaccine.

As DNA, the CDR3 is TGTGCCAGCAGATTAAGGGTCACCGGGGAGCTGTTTTTT. Residues: CASRLRVTGELFF. The chain carries TRBV12-3 or TRBV12-4 and TRBJ2-2; D gene uncertain. CDR3 length: 13 residues. V lost 6 bases and J 4 bases, leaving 9 bases between the germline ends.

This clonotype was recorded many times. The rearrangement links TRBV20-1 to TRBJ2-5, with a tentative D call TRBD1 (7 bases). Deletions cut 2 bases from V and 5 bases from J, with 9 bases between. This CDR3 is built from 12 residues. Germline V gene lookup returns CDR1 DFQATT and CDR2 SNEGSKA (reference sequence). CDR3 nucleotides: TGCAGTGCTAGACCAGGGGGGGAGACCCAGTACTTC. Encoded protein: CSARPGGETQYF.

This clonotype came up a few times. V gene TRBV7-2 combines with J gene TRBJ2-7; no reliable D call. V lost 1 base and J 2 bases, leaving 6 bases between the germline ends. The CDR3 spans 13 residues. Per the germline V gene, CDR1 is SGHTA and CDR2 is FQGNSA. As DNA, the CDR3 is TGTGCCAGCAGCTTAGTCCCGGCCTACGAGCAGTACTTC. The encoded protein is CASSLVPAYEQYF.

The rearrangement joins TRBV12-5 to TRBJ1-3; D uncertain. Trimming removed 3 bases from V and 3 bases from J, with 3 bases in between. This CDR3 has 12 amino acids. CDR1 is LGHNT and CDR2 is FRNRAP in the germline V gene. The CDR3 loop reads CASGFGGNTIYF. For the CDR3, the DNA is TGTGCTAGTGGTTTTGGTGGAAACACCATATATTTT.

This clonotype has a handful of counts. The V and J genes are TRBV29-1 and TRBJ2-1; 11 bases are a match to TRBD2. The germline gives CDR1 SQVTM, CDR2 ANQGSEA. The CDR3 consists of 14 residues. The J segment lost 8 bases and the V segment lost 4 bases, leaving 7 bases of the junction unmatched. For the CDR3, the DNA is TGCAGCGTTGCCGGGACTAGCGGCGTCTATGAGCAGTTCTTC. Its translation: CSVAGTSGVYEQFF.

The J gene is TRBJ1-2, the V gene TRBV5-1; D ambiguous. The CDR3 covers 14 residues. Germline assignment: CDR1 SGHRS and CDR2 YFSETQ. V gave up 5 bases and J gave up 0 bases, with 11 bases separating them. This chain's CDR3 is CASRPPGANYGYTF. As DNA, the CDR3 is TGCGCCAGCAGACCGCCGGGAGCTAACTATGGCTACACCTTC. Using reference TRBV5-1 and TRBJ1-2 for the parts outside the CDR3, the full variable domain is KAGVTQTPRYLIKTRGQQVTLSCSPISGHRSVSWYQQTPGQGLQFLFEYFSETQRNKGNFPGRFSGRQFSNSRSEMNVSTLELGDSALYLCASRPPGANYGYTFGSGTRLTVV.

This clonotype has just a few counts. This chain uses TRBV5-4 with TRBJ2-1; weak D call: TRBD1 (6 bases). Trimming stripped 0 bases from V and 8 bases from J, with 15 bases between. In germline, CDR1 is SGHNT, CDR2 YYREEE (reference sequence). The CDR3 spans 15 residues. The CDR3 nucleotides read TGTGCCAGCAGCTTGGACAGGGTCCTACTGGATGAGCAGTTCTTC. It specifies CASSLDRVLLDEQFF. Combining the CDR3 with reference TRBV5-4 and TRBJ2-1 gives the whole variable domain ETGVTQSPTHLIKTRGQQVTLRCSSQSGHNTVSWYQQALGQGPQFIFQYYREEENGRGNFPPRFSGLQFPNYSSELNVNALELDDSALYLCASSLDRVLLDEQFFGPGTRLTVL.

This chain links TRBV25-1 with TRBJ1-6; TRBD1 matches at 12 bases. Trimming removed 4 bases from V and 7 bases from J; junction bases left unmatched: 11. Germline V gene data show CDR1 as MGHDK and CDR2 as SYGVNS. The CDR3 loop spans 18 amino acids. The CDR3 DNA sequence: TGTGCCAGCAGTGCTCTACCGGGACAGGGGGCCGCGAATTCACCCCTCCACTTT. Its protein is CASSALPGQGAANSPLHF.

This clonotype was seen repeatedly, ten times or more. V is TRBV27 and J is TRBJ2-7; D might be TRBD1 (5 bases). CDR1 is MNHEY and CDR2 is SMNVEV in the germline V gene (reference sequence). Between the trimmed V and J ends, which lost 5 bases and 4 bases, there was a span of 18 bases. The CDR3 covers 15 residues. The DNA for the CDR3 is TGTGCCAGCAGTCCTACAGGCTGGACGGAGTACGAGCAGTACTTC. Translating gives CASSPTGWTEYEQYF.

This clonotype was seen ten or more times. The V gene is TRBV29-1, the J gene TRBJ2-4; D remains ambiguous. The CDR3 is 15 amino acids. Germline-derived CDR1 and CDR2 are SQVTM and ANQGSEA. The ends were cut back, 2 bases at V and 2 bases at J, with 13 bases in the middle. CDR3 sequence (DNA): TGCAGCGTTGAATTCGGGTTGGGGTCCAAAAACATTCAGTACTTC. Protein: CSVEFGLGSKNIQYF.

This clonotype showed up just a few times. The chain joins TRBV5-6 to TRBJ2-1; D remains ambiguous. V was trimmed by 4 bases and J by 6 bases, leaving 11 bases between them. CDR1 and CDR2 from the germline V gene are SGHDT and YYEEEE. The CDR3 totals 13 residues. CDR3 region: CASSGDNLNEQFF. In DNA form, the CDR3 reads TGTGCCAGCAGCGGCGACAACCTCAATGAGCAGTTCTTC.

This clonotype showed up just a few times. This rearrangement joins TRBV20-1 to TRBJ2-2; 10 bases are shared with TRBD2. This CDR3 contains 16 residues. V lost 0 bases and J lost 5; bases outside the gene matches: 6. Germline loops: CDR1 DFQATT, CDR2 SNEGSKA (reference sequence). In DNA form, the CDR3 reads TGCAGTGCTAGAGACTTCACTAGCGGGGAAACCGGGGAGCTGTTTTTT. This codes for CSARDFTSGETGELFF.

The gene calls are TRBV5-1 and TRBJ1-2; D is ambiguous. Germline values: CDR1 SGHRS, CDR2 YFSETQ. This CDR3 has 15 residues. The V end was cut by 0 bases, the J end by 4 bases, with 13 bases between. This chain's CDR3 is CASSLADGVTYGYTF. The CDR3, as DNA: TGCGCCAGCAGCTTGGCTGACGGAGTTACCTATGGCTACACCTTC. Full variable domain (remainder filled in from reference TRBV5-1 and TRBJ1-2): KAGVTQTPRYLIKTRGQQVTLSCSPISGHRSVSWYQQTPGQGLQFLFEYFSETQRNKGNFPGRFSGRQFSNSRSEMNVSTLELGDSALYLCASSLADGVTYGYTFGSGTRLTVV.

In its sample, this clonotype was seen a few times. CDR3 in amino acids: CAIQGSTDTQYF. Here the CDR3 DNA reads TGTGCCATCCAGGGGAGCACAGATACGCAGTATTTT. V usage is TRBV10-3 and J usage is TRBJ2-3, with D possibly matching TRBD1 (6 bases). Germline V gene sequence: CDR1 ENHRY, CDR2 SYGVKD. V was shortened by 8 bases and J by 0 bases, with 6 bases between the two germline ends. The CDR3 sequence is 12 residues long.